The rows below give T cell receptor beta chains drawn from one sample of a study of Ad26.COV2.S vaccination and SARS-CoV-2 variants. TCRdb's table, derived via immunoSEQ multiplex PCR, lists solely in-frame clones and lacks some. The sample includes hundreds of thousands of clones, roughly 90% seen only once; the top ten take over 1.3%. The sample here was peripheral blood, taken in a trial of Ad26.COV2.S vaccine versus placebo. These receptors were obtained from a person between 18 and 60 years old who received the Ad26.COV2.S COVID-19 vaccine or a placebo. Both conserved end residues are part of each CDR3. Fields, in order: clone size, J gene, V gene, CDR3 length, D gene, CDR3 protein, CDR3 DNA. D genes are given only for firm matches. Only part of the rows carry a size: once, few, many, or a class if the clone is expanded.

clone size: once
J gene: TRBJ1-5
V gene: TRBV5-1
CDR3 length: 17
D gene: NA
CDR3 protein: CASSWARGADSNQPQHF
CDR3 DNA: TGCGCCAGCAGCTGGGCCCGGGGGGCGGATAGCAATCAGCCCCAGCATTTT

clone size: NA
J gene: TRBJ1-6
V gene: TRBV5-6
CDR3 length: 14
D gene: NA
CDR3 protein: CASSAGGADSPLHF
CDR3 DNA: TGTGCCAGCAGCGCGGGGGGGGCTGATTCACCCCTCCACTTT

clone size: NA
J gene: TRBJ1-2
V gene: TRBV30
CDR3 length: 14
D gene: TRBD1
CDR3 protein: CAWGRDRVNYGYTF
CDR3 DNA: TGTGCCTGGGGAAGGGACAGGGTAAACTATGGCTACACCTTC

clone size: NA
J gene: TRBJ2-7
V gene: TRBV7-2
CDR3 length: 15
D gene: NA
CDR3 protein: CASSFLPPFSYEQYF
CDR3 DNA: TGTGCCAGCAGCTTCTTACCACCCTTCTCCTACGAGCAGTACTTC

clone size: NA
J gene: TRBJ1-2
V gene: TRBV10-3
CDR3 length: 15
D gene: TRBD1
CDR3 protein: CAISDPGTGDYGYTF
CDR3 DNA: TGTGCCATCAGTGACCCCGGGACAGGAGACTATGGCTACACCTTC

clone size: NA
J gene: TRBJ2-5
V gene: TRBV15
CDR3 length: 16
D gene: TRBD2
CDR3 protein: CATSRELAGSQETQYF
CDR3 DNA: TGTGCCACCAGCAGAGAATTAGCGGGTAGTCAGGAGACCCAGTACTTC

clone size: NA
J gene: TRBJ2-1
V gene: TRBV10-2
CDR3 length: 16
D gene: NA
CDR3 protein: CASREVGAGGYNEQFF
CDR3 DNA: TGCGCCAGCAGGGAGGTGGGGGCAGGAGGCTACAATGAGCAGTTCTTC

clone size: few
J gene: TRBJ2-2
V gene: TRBV3-1/TRBV3-2
CDR3 length: 12
D gene: NA
CDR3 protein: CASSQATGELFF
CDR3 DNA: TGTGCCAGCAGCCAAGCCACCGGGGAGCTGTTTTTT

clone size: NA
J gene: TRBJ1-1
V gene: TRBV19
CDR3 length: 13
D gene: NA
CDR3 protein: CASSRSLNTEAFF
CDR3 DNA: TGTGCCAGTAGTAGGTCTCTGAACACTGAAGCTTTCTTT

clone size: NA
J gene: TRBJ2-3
V gene: TRBV12-2
CDR3 length: 14
D gene: NA
CDR3 protein: CASRLRTRDDTQYF
CDR3 DNA: TGTGCAAGTCGCCTCAGGACCCGGGATGATACGCAGTATTTT

clone size: NA
J gene: TRBJ1-6
V gene: TRBV7-9
CDR3 length: 15
D gene: NA
CDR3 protein: CASSLLGGYNSPLHF
CDR3 DNA: TGTGCCAGCAGCTTGCTTGGGGGGTATAATTCACCCCTCCACTTT

clone size: NA
J gene: TRBJ2-1
V gene: TRBV10-3
CDR3 length: 12
D gene: NA
CDR3 protein: CAIGQGNNEQFF
CDR3 DNA: TGTGCCATCGGGCAGGGGAACAATGAGCAGTTCTTC

clone size: NA
J gene: TRBJ1-2
V gene: TRBV30
CDR3 length: 14
D gene: TRBD1
CDR3 protein: CAWIGQGSDYGYTF
CDR3 DNA: TGTGCCTGGATTGGACAGGGTAGCGACTATGGCTACACCTTC

clone size: NA
J gene: TRBJ2-1
V gene: TRBV12-3/TRBV12-4
CDR3 length: 11
D gene: NA
CDR3 protein: CASSFSYEQFF
CDR3 DNA: TGTGCCAGCAGTTTTTCGTATGAGCAGTTCTTC

clone size: NA
J gene: TRBJ2-7
V gene: TRBV5-4
CDR3 length: 13
D gene: TRBD1
CDR3 protein: CASSLTGAYEQYF
CDR3 DNA: TGTGCCAGCAGCTTGACAGGGGCCTACGAGCAGTACTTC

clone size: NA
J gene: TRBJ1-2
V gene: TRBV6-5
CDR3 length: 13
D gene: NA
CDR3 protein: CATRRAINYGYTF
CDR3 DNA: TGTGCCACCCGCCGGGCCATTAACTATGGCTACACCTTC

clone size: NA
J gene: TRBJ1-4
V gene: TRBV9
CDR3 length: 14
D gene: NA
CDR3 protein: CASSLRDVDEKLFF
CDR3 DNA: TGTGCCAGCAGCCTCCGGGACGTCGATGAAAAACTGTTTTTT

clone size: NA
J gene: TRBJ1-2
V gene: TRBV6-5
CDR3 length: 13
D gene: NA
CDR3 protein: CASKRAQIYGYTF
CDR3 DNA: TGTGCCAGCAAAAGGGCACAGATCTATGGCTACACCTTC

clone size: NA
J gene: TRBJ1-3
V gene: TRBV30
CDR3 length: 15
D gene: NA
CDR3 protein: CARRGGASSGNTIYF
CDR3 DNA: TGTGCCCGACGAGGCGGGGCGAGCTCTGGAAACACCATATATTTT

clone size: NA
J gene: TRBJ1-1
V gene: TRBV30
CDR3 length: 12
D gene: TRBD1
CDR3 protein: CASTGLNTEAFF
CDR3 DNA: TGTGCCTCGACAGGGCTGAACACTGAAGCTTTCTTT

clone size: NA
J gene: TRBJ1-6
V gene: TRBV4-2
CDR3 length: 16
D gene: TRBD1
CDR3 protein: CASSPGQGQPNSPLHF
CDR3 DNA: TGTGCCAGCAGCCCCGGACAGGGCCAACCTAATTCACCCCTCCACTTT

clone size: NA
J gene: TRBJ2-5
V gene: TRBV6-4
CDR3 length: 14
D gene: NA
CDR3 protein: CASSRDKDQETQYF
CDR3 DNA: TGTGCCAGCAGTAGGGACAAGGACCAAGAGACCCAGTACTTC

clone size: NA
J gene: TRBJ1-6
V gene: TRBV14
CDR3 length: 19
D gene: TRBD1
CDR3 protein: CASSQVLPGQSSYNSPLHF
CDR3 DNA: TGTGCCAGCAGCCAAGTCCTCCCGGGACAGAGTTCCTATAATTCACCCCTCCACTTT

clone size: NA
J gene: TRBJ2-1
V gene: TRBV19
CDR3 length: 16
D gene: TRBD2
CDR3 protein: CASSISTSGVYNEQFF
CDR3 DNA: TGTGCCAGTAGTATTTCGACTAGCGGGGTATACAATGAGCAGTTCTTC

clone size: NA
J gene: TRBJ1-6
V gene: TRBV30
CDR3 length: 13
D gene: NA
CDR3 protein: CAWSGAEDSPLHF
CDR3 DNA: TGTGCCTGGAGTGGGGCAGAGGATTCACCCCTCCACTTT

clone size: NA
J gene: TRBJ2-7
V gene: TRBV27
CDR3 length: 12
D gene: NA
CDR3 protein: CASSLPGNEQYF
CDR3 DNA: TGTGCCAGCAGTTTGCCGGGGAACGAGCAGTACTTC

clone size: NA
J gene: TRBJ1-2
V gene: TRBV25-1
CDR3 length: 16
D gene: TRBD1
CDR3 protein: CASSTTVGQGDYGYTF
CDR3 DNA: TGTGCCAGCAGTACAACCGTAGGACAGGGTGACTATGGCTACACCTTC

clone size: once
J gene: TRBJ1-4
V gene: TRBV9
CDR3 length: 14
D gene: NA
CDR3 protein: CASSVARNNEKLFF
CDR3 DNA: TGTGCCAGCAGCGTAGCCAGAAATAATGAAAAACTGTTTTTT

clone size: NA
J gene: TRBJ1-1
V gene: TRBV5-1
CDR3 length: 17
D gene: TRBD1
CDR3 protein: CASSLNIRQGADTEAFF
CDR3 DNA: TGCGCCAGCAGCTTAAACATAAGACAGGGGGCGGACACTGAAGCTTTCTTT

clone size: few
J gene: TRBJ2-3
V gene: TRBV6-4
CDR3 length: 14
D gene: NA
CDR3 protein: CASSERGSEDTQYF
CDR3 DNA: TGTGCCAGCAGTGAACGGGGGTCTGAAGATACGCAGTATTTT

clone size: once
J gene: TRBJ2-6
V gene: TRBV7-8
CDR3 length: 16
D gene: NA
CDR3 protein: CASSRGGASGANVLTF
CDR3 DNA: TGTGCCAGCAGCCGAGGGGGGGCCTCTGGGGCCAACGTCCTGACTTTC